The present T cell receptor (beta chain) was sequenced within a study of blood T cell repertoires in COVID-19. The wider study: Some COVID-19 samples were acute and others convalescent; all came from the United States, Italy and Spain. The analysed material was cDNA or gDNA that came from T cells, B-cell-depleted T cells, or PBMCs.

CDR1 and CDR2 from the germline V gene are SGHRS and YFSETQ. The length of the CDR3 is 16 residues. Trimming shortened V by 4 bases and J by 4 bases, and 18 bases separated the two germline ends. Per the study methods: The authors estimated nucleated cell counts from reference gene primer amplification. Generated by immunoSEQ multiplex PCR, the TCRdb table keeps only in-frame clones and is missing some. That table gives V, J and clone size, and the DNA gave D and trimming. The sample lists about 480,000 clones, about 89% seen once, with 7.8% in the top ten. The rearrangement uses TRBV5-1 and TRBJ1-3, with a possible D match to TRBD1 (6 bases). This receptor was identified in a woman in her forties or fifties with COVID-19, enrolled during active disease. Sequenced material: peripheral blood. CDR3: CASSLNRDRSGNTIYF. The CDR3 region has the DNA TGCGCCAGCAGCCTCAACAGGGATCGGAGCGGAAACACCATATATTTT.